This TCR beta chain came from a study of OX40 agonist ivuxolimab in advanced cancers. In the study overall: Ivuxolimab doses were 0.01, 0.1, 0.3, 1.5, 3 or 10 mg/kg every 2 weeks. Three patients got partial responses; one had hepatocellular carcinoma and two had cutaneous melanoma.

Baseline, cycle 4 day 1, and cycle 7 day 1 were the blood sampling points. This CDR3 has 11 amino acids. V lost 5 bases, J lost 7 bases, and 6 bases lay in between. The germline gives CDR1 MNHEY, CDR2 SMNVEV (reference sequence). Produced via immunoSEQ multiplex PCR; TCRdb's table is partial and in-frame only. Found here are approximately 50,000 clones, nearly 95% of them singletons; the top ten hold around a sixth. Material: CD4+ or CD8+ T cells sorted from blood, obtained in a trial of the OX40 agonist ivuxolimab. The chain is built from TRBV27 and TRBJ2-1, with D hard to call. The source of this sequence is an adult with an advanced solid tumor such as melanoma, head and neck, liver or kidney cancer. The CDR3 coding sequence is TGTGCCAGCAGTAAACGGAATGAGCAGTTCTTC. It yields the protein CASSKRNEQFF.